This TCR beta chain is from a study of T cell responses to AZD1222 COVID-19 vaccine. Turning to the study itself: Second doses at about 4 or about 12 weeks were pooled.

In regard to this clone: Its specificity is unknown.

The CDR3 totals 14 residues. CDR1 is SGDLS and CDR2 is YYNGEE in the germline V gene. V dropped 3 bases and J dropped 7 bases, with 14 bases sitting between them. Assay: immunoSEQ multiplex PCR; the TCRdb copy retains only in-frame clones and omits some. The repertoire holds about 120,000 clones, less than 95% seen once, with approximately 5.1% in the top ten. Study-level results: Close to half of all spike-specific TCRs reportedly target regions of the variants that are unmutated. At study baseline, merely more than 5 AZD1222 recipients were seropositive.

Sequenced material: peripheral blood, taken on day 0 of AZD1222 vaccination. This chain joins TRBV9 and TRBJ1-5, with a weak D call TRBD1 (6 bases). This TCR derives from an adult in good health. The CDR3 region is CASSGTGGGQPQHF. For the CDR3, the DNA is TGTGCCAGCAGCGGTACCGGGGGCGGGCAGCCCCAGCATTTT.